This T cell receptor (beta chain) was sequenced for a study of T cells expressing NK-cell markers. One entry per CDR3 protein, without DNA, is what TCRdb gives after re-calling the 5' RACE reads. The sample table includes roughly 430,000 distinct CDR3 sequences. This CDR3 is 15 amino acids long. The germline gives CDR1 MNHEY, CDR2 SMNVEV (reference sequence). The sequenced sample was blood T cells: a sorted CD56 or NKG2C T cell subset, CD4+ or CD8+ T cells, or bulk PBMC T cells (not recorded which). The chain joins TRBV27 to TRBJ2-1. The receptor comes from a woman aged 18 to 75 in good health. The CDR3 loop reads CASSSRQGLGNEQFF.